This T cell receptor (beta chain) was found in a study of breast tumors, draining lymph nodes, adjacent tissues. Findings of the study overall: Tumor repertoires ranked between lymph nodes and nontumor tissue in diversity, with V and J gene preferences.

A single record per CDR3 protein comes from TCRdb applying MiXCR to the multiplex PCR reads. The sample includes 150,000 to 250,000 distinct CDR3 sequences, around a third of them seen just once. The lymph nodes were axillary draining lymph nodes from breast cancer patients. V was pared by 3 bases and J by 6 bases, with 13 bases between. Germline V gene data show CDR1 as SGHRS and CDR2 as YFSETQ. This CDR3 has 13 amino acids. This clonotype came up many times. What it recognizes is unknown. J is TRBJ2-7 and V is TRBV5-1, with D possibly called TRBD1 or TRBD2 (6 bases each). Material: axillary lymph node tissue. The receptor was isolated from a female donor with breast cancer. Some clones in this sample may be carry-over from other donors' samples. The CDR3 sequence is CASSSNEGGEQYF. CDR3 in DNA: TGCGCCAGCAGCTCGAACGAGGGGGGCGAGCAGTACTTC.